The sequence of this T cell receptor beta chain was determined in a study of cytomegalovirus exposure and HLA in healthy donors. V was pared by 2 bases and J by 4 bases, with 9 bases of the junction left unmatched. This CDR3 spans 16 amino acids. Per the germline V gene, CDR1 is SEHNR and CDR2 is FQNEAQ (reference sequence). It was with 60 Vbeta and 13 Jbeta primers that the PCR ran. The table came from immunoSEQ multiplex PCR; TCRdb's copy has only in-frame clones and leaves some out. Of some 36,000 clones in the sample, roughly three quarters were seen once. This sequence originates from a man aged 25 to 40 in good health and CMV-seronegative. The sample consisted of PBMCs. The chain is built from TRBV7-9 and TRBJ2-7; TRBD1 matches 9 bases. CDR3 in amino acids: CASSLYEVQGAYEQYF. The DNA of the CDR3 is TGTGCCAGCAGCTTATACGAGGTACAGGGGGCTTACGAGCAGTACTTC.